A single sample gave rise to the 13 T cell receptor beta chains below, sequenced in a study of a mutant IDH1 vaccine in newly diagnosed glioma (dated by TCRdb to about 2021). The antigens of these receptors remain unknown. Libraries came from the immunoSEQ multiplex PCR assay. TCRdb's version of the immuneACCESS table is confined to in-frame rearrangements and falls short of the full clone set. An unresolved V gene accounts for under half of the shortfall where checked; the remainder is of unknown origin. This sample gives roughly 25,000 clones in total; 83% of them show up just once. Clones ranked in the top ten supply about a third of the sample. What this sample's time point label stands for: week 35, safety follow-up. Each vaccine dose was 300 ug of a 20-mer mutant IDH1 peptide in Montanide, given subcutaneously with topical imiquimod. Here the sequenced sample was PBMCs, taken from a glioma patient whose treatment included an IDH1 peptide vaccine. Receptors originate from a young man with glioma.

The chain uses TRBV4-1 and TRBJ2-1; D possibly corresponds to TRBD2 (5 bases). CDR1 is MGHRA and CDR2 is YSYEKL in the germline V gene. CDR3 length: 15 amino acids. The ends were cut back, 4 bases at V and 1 base at J, with 11 bases in the middle. CDR3 residues: CASSPLGRSYNEQFF. The DNA of the CDR3 is TGCGCCAGCAGCCCCTTAGGGAGATCCTACAATGAGCAGTTCTTC.

The rearrangement uses TRBV29-1 and TRBJ2-7, with 9 nucleotides matching TRBD2. CDR1 and CDR2 from the germline V gene are SQVTM and ANQGSEA. The CDR3 runs to 14 residues. V dropped 6 bases and J dropped 2; count of bases not matched to a gene: 8. CDR3 protein: CSVVAGLATYEQYF. In DNA, the CDR3 is TGCAGCGTAGTAGCGGGACTAGCCACCTACGAGCAGTACTTC.

The rearrangement links TRBV5-4 to TRBJ1-5, with 9 nucleotides matching TRBD1. The germline V gene encodes CDR1 SGHNT and CDR2 YYREEE (reference sequence). Trimming removed 4 bases from V and 7 bases from J; junction bases left unmatched: 9. The CDR3 totals 15 residues. The CDR3 loop is CASSPDRGENQPQHF. The DNA for the CDR3 is TGTGCCAGCAGCCCGGACAGGGGAGAGAACCAGCCCCAGCATTTT.

The chain links TRBV7-6 to TRBJ2-3, with TRBD2 matching 8 bases. Trimming took 5 bases from V and 4 from J; bases not matched to a gene: 14. The germline gives CDR1 SGHVS, CDR2 FNYEAQ. CDR3 length: 17 amino acids. The CDR3 is CASSPRPSGSVADTQYF. CDR3 sequence (DNA): TGTGCCAGCAGCCCCCGCCCCAGCGGGAGTGTCGCAGATACGCAGTATTTT.

The chain carries TRBV6-1 and TRBJ1-2, with D possibly being TRBD1 (5 bases). This CDR3 spans 14 amino acids. Germline assignment: CDR1 MNHNS and CDR2 SASEGT. V was cut by 4 bases and J by 6 bases, with 15 bases left in between. The CDR3 reads CASSVFRDSDGYTF. CDR3 sequence (DNA): TGTGCCAGCAGTGTTTTCAGGGATAGCGATGGCTACACCTTC.

In DNA, the CDR3 is TGTGCCAGCAGCCCAAGGGACAGGGCCTACGAGCAGTACTTC. Amino acids: CASSPRDRAYEQYF. V gene TRBV9 combines with J gene TRBJ2-7, with TRBD1 matching over 9 bases. The CDR3 consists of 14 residues. The J segment lost 2 bases and the V segment lost 4 bases, leaving 4 bases of the junction unmatched. The germline CDR1 and CDR2 sequences are SGDLS and YYNGEE.

This chain connects TRBV6-5 to TRBJ2-5, with D perhaps matching TRBD2 (6 bases). The V end lost 6 bases, the J end lost 5 bases, and 13 bases lay between the germline ends. CDR1 and CDR2 from the germline V gene are MNHEY and SVGAGI. The CDR3 contains 13 residues. Here the CDR3 reads CASRRRVPETQYF. The CDR3 DNA sequence: TGTGCCAGCAGGCGGAGGGTTCCGGAGACCCAGTACTTC.

This clone was observed a handful of times. The rearrangement joins TRBV19 to TRBJ1-1; D remains ambiguous. The CDR3 sequence is 12 residues long. CDR1 and CDR2 (germline): LNHDA, SQIVND (reference sequence). Trimming took off 6 bases at V and 5 bases at J, with 10 bases between the two ends. The CDR3 DNA reads TGTGCCAGTAGCACCAGGAGAACTGAAGCTTTCTTT. This sequence encodes CASSTRRTEAFF.

The genes are TRBV27 and TRBJ2-1; TRBD2 matches 10 bases. The CDR3 sequence is 14 residues long. Germline CDR1 MNHEY, CDR2 SMNVEV (reference sequence). V lost 7 bases, J lost 3 bases, and 3 bases stayed unmatched. The CDR3 sequence is CASKRTSGYNEQFF. CDR3 in DNA: TGTGCCAGCAAACGGACTAGCGGCTACAATGAGCAGTTCTTC.

In its sample, this clone was seen a few times. This rearrangement joins TRBV11-1 to TRBJ1-4; TRBD1 agrees at 8 bases. V gave up 2 bases and J gave up 6 bases; unmatched junction bases: 5. Germline CDR1 reads SGHAT; CDR2 reads FQDESV (reference sequence). The CDR3 has 15 residues. CDR3 nucleotide sequence: TGTGCCAGCAGCTTACAGGGGGCAGAGGATGAAAAACTGTTTTTT. Protein sequence: CASSLQGAEDEKLFF.

The chain combines TRBV6-6 with TRBJ2-1; 7 positions match TRBD1. The CDR3 consists of 15 residues. CDR1 and CDR2 (germline): MNHNY, SVGAGI (reference sequence). The ends lost 8 bases at V and 5 bases at J; junction bases unmatched: 12. Written as DNA, the CDR3 is TGTGCCAGCTCCTTCCCGGGACAGTTCGACAATGAGCAGTTCTTC. It yields the protein CASSFPGQFDNEQFF.

Only one count was recorded for this clone. This chain links TRBV10-3 with TRBJ2-7, with D possibly TRBD2 on 6 matching bases. The CDR3 is 16 amino acids. CDR1 ENHRY and CDR2 SYGVKD come from the germline V gene. V was cut by 2 bases and J by 0 bases, with 14 bases left in between. This CDR3 is CAISESWGVDSYEQYF. DNA for the CDR3: TGTGCCATCAGTGAGAGTTGGGGGGTCGACTCCTACGAGCAGTACTTC.

The rearrangement uses TRBV28 and TRBJ2-5, with 8 bases matching TRBD2. Germline V gives CDR1 MDHEN, CDR2 SYDVKM. The CDR3 has 15 amino acids. V was clipped by 6 bases and J by 1 base; unmatched bases: 7. The CDR3 spells CASSPLLAVQETQYF. CDR3 nucleotides: TGTGCCAGCAGCCCATTACTAGCGGTCCAAGAGACCCAGTACTTC.